This T cell receptor (beta chain) originates from a study of shared clonotypes between healthy human individuals. Study outcomes and limitations: Of the naive CD4 clonotypes, around 4.7% were shared across several donors.

The CDR3 sequence is 17 residues long. Per germline, CDR1 SGDLS and CDR2 YYNGEE. Losses at the gene ends were 0 bases for V and 2 bases for J; bases not matched to a gene: 8. This table comes from immunoSEQ multiplex PCR, and its TCRdb copy is limited to in-frame clones, with some not included. The sample yields about 79,000 clones, 50% to 70% seen once. With respect to this clone: The antigen is unknown.

This rearrangement joins TRBV9 to TRBJ2-7; 10 bases are shared with TRBD2. The receptor comes from a man between 25 and 39 years old in good health. Sequencing input: memory CD8+ T cells sorted from blood. As to subset: CD45RO+ cells pooled with CCR7-negative TemRA cells. DNA for the CDR3: TGTGCCAGCAGCGTAGGAGCGGGAGGGCCCAACGCCTACGAGCAGTACTTC. This gives the protein CASSVGAGGPNAYEQYF.